The entry below gives a single T cell receptor (beta chain) sequence along with its context. The CDR3 length is 15 residues. Germline V gene sequence: CDR1 ENHRY, CDR2 SYGVKD. J lost 6 bases, V lost 2 bases, and 6 bases had no gene match. This specimen comes from a study of OX40 agonist ivuxolimab in advanced cancers. TCRdb keeps only in-frame clones here, not all; method: immunoSEQ multiplex PCR. The profile covers 85,000 to 95,000 clones, with approximately 92% appearing a single time and under 0.4% taken by the ten largest. Source: CD4+ or CD8+ T cells sorted from blood, taken in a trial of the OX40 agonist ivuxolimab. This clonotype originated in an adult with an advanced solid tumor such as melanoma, head and neck, liver or kidney cancer. V and J are TRBV10-3 and TRBJ2-1; TRBD2 aligns across 8 bases. The CDR3 loop reads CAISEAGRALNEQFF. The CDR3 DNA sequence: TGTGCCATCAGTGAGGCCGGGAGGGCCCTCAATGAGCAGTTCTTC.